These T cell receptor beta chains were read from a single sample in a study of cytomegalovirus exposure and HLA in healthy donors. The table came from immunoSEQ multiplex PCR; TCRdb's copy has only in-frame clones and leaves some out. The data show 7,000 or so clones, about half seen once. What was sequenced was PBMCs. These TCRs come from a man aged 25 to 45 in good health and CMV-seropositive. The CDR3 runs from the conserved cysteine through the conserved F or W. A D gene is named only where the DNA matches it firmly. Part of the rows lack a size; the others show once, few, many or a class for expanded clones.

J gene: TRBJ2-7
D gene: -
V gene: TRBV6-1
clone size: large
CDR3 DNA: TGTGCCAGCAGTGAAGATTGGACTGCGACCTACGAGCAGTACTTC
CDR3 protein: CASSEDWTATYEQYF

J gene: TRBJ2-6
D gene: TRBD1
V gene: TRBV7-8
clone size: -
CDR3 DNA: TGTGCCAGCAGCCATGGACAGGCTGGGGCCAACGTCCTGACTTTC
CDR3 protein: CASSHGQAGANVLTF

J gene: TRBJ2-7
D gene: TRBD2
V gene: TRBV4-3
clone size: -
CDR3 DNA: TGCGCCAGCAGCCAAAGACTAGCGCTAGGCTACGAGCAGTACTTC
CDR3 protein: CASSQRLALGYEQYF

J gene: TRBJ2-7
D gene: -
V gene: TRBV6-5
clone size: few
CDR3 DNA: TGTGCCAGCAGCCTCCACCGCCAGTCCTACGAGCAGTACTTC
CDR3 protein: CASSLHRQSYEQYF

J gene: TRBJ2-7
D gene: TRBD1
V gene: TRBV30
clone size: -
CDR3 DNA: TGTGCCTGGACCACAGGGGAACAGCAGTACTTC
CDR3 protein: CAWTTGEQQYF

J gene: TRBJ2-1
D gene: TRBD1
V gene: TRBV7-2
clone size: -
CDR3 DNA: TGTGCCAGCAGCCACAGGGGGCCTCGAAACAATGAGCAGTTCTTC
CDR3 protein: CASSHRGPRNNEQFF

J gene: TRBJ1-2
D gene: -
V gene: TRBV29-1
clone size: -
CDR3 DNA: TGCAGCGTTGTACATACTAACTATGGCTACACCTTC
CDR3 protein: CSVVHTNYGYTF

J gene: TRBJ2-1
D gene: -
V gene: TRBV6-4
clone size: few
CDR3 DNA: TGTGCCAGCAGTGACTCTCAGGTACCGCAGGCTTATGAGCAGTTCTTC
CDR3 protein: CASSDSQVPQAYEQFF

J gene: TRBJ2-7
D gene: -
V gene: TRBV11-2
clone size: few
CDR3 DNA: TGTGCCAGCAGCTTCCCACAGGTCGGTACCTACGAGCAGTACTTC
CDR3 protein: CASSFPQVGTYEQYF

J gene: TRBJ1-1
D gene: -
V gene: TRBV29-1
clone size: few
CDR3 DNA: TGCAGCGTTGACCTCTCGGGGGACACTGAAGCTTTCTTT
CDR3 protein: CSVDLSGDTEAFF

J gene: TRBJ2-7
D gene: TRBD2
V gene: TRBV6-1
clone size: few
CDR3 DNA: TGTGCCAGCAGTGAAAGGCTAGCGGGAGCCTACGAGCAGTACTTC
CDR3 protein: CASSERLAGAYEQYF

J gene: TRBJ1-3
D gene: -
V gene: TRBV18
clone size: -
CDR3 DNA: TGTGCCAGCTCACCCTCACAAGTTGGAAACACCATATATTTT
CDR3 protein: CASSPSQVGNTIYF

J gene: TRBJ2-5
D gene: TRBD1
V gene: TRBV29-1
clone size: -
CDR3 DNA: TGCAGCTATCAGGGGGTCGGAGAGACCCAGTACTTC
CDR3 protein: CSYQGVGETQYF

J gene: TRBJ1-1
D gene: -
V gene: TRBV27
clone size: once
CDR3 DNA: TGTGCCAGCAGGCGCAGCGGATACACTGAAGCTTTCTTT
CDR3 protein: CASRRSGYTEAFF

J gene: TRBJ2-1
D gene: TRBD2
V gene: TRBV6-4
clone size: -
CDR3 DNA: TGTGCCAGCAGTGACGGACTAGCGGGGGGGCATGAGCAGTTCTTC
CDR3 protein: CASSDGLAGGHEQFF

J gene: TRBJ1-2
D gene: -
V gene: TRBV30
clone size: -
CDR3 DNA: TGTGCCTGGGAGGGGAGGGATGGCTACACCTTC
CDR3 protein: CAWEGRDGYTF

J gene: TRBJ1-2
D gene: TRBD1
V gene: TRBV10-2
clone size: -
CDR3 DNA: TGCGCCAGCACCCCGACAGGGGGCTATGGCTACACCTTC
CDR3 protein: CASTPTGGYGYTF

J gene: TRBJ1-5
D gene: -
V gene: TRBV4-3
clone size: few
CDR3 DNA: TGCGCCAGCAGCCAAGGAGGGAATAGCAATCAGCCCCAGCATTTT
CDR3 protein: CASSQGGNSNQPQHF

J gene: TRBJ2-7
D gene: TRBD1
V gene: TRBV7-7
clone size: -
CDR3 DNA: TGTGCTAGCAGCTCCCAGACAGGGAGCGAGCAGTACTTC
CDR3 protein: CASSSQTGSEQYF

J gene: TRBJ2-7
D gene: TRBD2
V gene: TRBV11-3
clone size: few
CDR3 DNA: TGTGCCAGCAGCTTAACTAGCGGGAGTTTCAACGAGCAGTACTTC
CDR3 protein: CASSLTSGSFNEQYF

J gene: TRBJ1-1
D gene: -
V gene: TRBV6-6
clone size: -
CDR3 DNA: TGTGCCAGCACCACGACAGTTTTGGGTCGTACTGAAGCTTTCTTT
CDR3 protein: CASTTTVLGRTEAFF

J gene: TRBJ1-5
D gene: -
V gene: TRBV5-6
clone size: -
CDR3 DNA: TGTGCCAGCAGCTACCTCGAGGGAGAGCCCCAGCATTTT
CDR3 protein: CASSYLEGEPQHF

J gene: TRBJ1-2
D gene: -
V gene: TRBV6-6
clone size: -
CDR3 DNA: TGTGCCAGCCAAACGATGCAGGGGATTAACTATGGCTACACCTTC
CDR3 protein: CASQTMQGINYGYTF

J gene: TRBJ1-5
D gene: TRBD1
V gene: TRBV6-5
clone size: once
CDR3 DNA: TGTGCCAGCAGTAACAGGGGGCCCAATCAGCCCCAGCATTTT
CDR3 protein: CASSNRGPNQPQHF

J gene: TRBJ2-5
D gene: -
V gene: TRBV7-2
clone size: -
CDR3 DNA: TGTGCCAGCAGCTTAGCAGGGGGTGTCGGGTACTTC
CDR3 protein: CASSLAGGVGYF

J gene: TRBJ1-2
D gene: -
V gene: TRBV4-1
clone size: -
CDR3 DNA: TGCGCCAGCAGTCAGGCAACCGGGACATCCAACTATGGCTACACCTTC
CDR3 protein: CASSQATGTSNYGYTF

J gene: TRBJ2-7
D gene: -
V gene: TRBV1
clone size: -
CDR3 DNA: TGCACCAGCAGCGCGGGAGGTAGCGAAAACCTCTACGAGCAGTACTTC
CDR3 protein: CTSSAGGSENLYEQYF

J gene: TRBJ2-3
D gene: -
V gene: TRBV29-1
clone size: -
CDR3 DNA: TGCAGCGGGGAGGTAGCCACAGATACGCAGTATTTT
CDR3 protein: CSGEVATDTQYF

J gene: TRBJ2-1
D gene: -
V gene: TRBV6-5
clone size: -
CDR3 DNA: TGTGCCAGCAGTTACCGACTAGACTATGGCAATGAGCAGTTCTTC
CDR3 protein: CASSYRLDYGNEQFF

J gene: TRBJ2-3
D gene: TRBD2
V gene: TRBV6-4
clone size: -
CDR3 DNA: TGTGCCTCTAGCGGGGGGCCTGAAGGAGATACGCAGTATTTT
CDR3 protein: CASSGGPEGDTQYF

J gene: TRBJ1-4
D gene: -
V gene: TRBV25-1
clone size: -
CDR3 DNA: TGTGCCAGCAGTGAGGCAGTCGTTAATGAAAAACTGTTTTTT
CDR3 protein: CASSEAVVNEKLFF

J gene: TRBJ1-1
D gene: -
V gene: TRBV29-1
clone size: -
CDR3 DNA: TGCAGCGTTGCCAGTGTGATGAACACTGAAGCTTTCTTT
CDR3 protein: CSVASVMNTEAFF

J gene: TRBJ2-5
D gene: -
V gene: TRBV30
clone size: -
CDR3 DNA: TGTGCCTGGAACAGGGTCGAGGAGACCCAGTACTTC
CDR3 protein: CAWNRVEETQYF

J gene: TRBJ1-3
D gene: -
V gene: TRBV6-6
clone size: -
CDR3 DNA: TGTGCCAGCAGTCCTTATAGCTCTGGAAACACCATATATTTT
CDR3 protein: CASSPYSSGNTIYF

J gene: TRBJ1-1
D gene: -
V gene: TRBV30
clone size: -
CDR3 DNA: TGTGCCTGGAGTGTCCAAACTGAAGCTTTCTTT
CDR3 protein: CAWSVQTEAFF

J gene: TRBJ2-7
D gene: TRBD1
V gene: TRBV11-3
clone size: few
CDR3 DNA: TGTGCCAGCAGCTTAGGACAGGGGGCAGCCTACGAGCAGTACTTC
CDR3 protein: CASSLGQGAAYEQYF

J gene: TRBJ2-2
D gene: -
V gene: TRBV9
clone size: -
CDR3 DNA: TGTGCCAGCACCAACAAACCTGACCAGGTGTCCACGAACACCGGGGAGCTGTTTTTT
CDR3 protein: CASTNKPDQVSTNTGELFF

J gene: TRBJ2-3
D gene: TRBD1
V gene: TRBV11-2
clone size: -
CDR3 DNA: TGTGCCAGCAGCACGGGGACAGCACACACAGATACGCAGTATTTT
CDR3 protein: CASSTGTAHTDTQYF

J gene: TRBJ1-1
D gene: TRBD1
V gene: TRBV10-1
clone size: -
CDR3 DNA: TGCGCCAGCAGTGAGTGGAGGGACAGGGGTGAAGCTTTCTTT
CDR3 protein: CASSEWRDRGEAFF

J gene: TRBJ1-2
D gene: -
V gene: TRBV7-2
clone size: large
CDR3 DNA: TGTGCCAGCCAGGCAGGGAATAACTATGGCTACACCTTC
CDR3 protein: CASQAGNNYGYTF